This T cell receptor beta chain was sequenced in a study of blood T cell repertoires in COVID-19. Study context: The United States, Italy and Spain were the sources of the acute and convalescent COVID-19 samples.

As handled by the study authors: Amplification from reference gene primers served as the basis for estimated nucleated cell counts. Sequencing used immunoSEQ multiplex PCR; TCRdb keeps in-frame clones, though not all of them. V, J and clone size reflect that table, while D and trimming were determined from the DNA. The table includes 50,000 to 65,000 clones, approximately 90% detected once. Trimming cost V 2 bases and J 4 bases; bases outside gene matches: 3. The germline V gene encodes CDR1 SGHNT and CDR2 YENEEA. There are 14 residues in the CDR3. The clonotype originates from a man aged 50-59 years with acute or convalescent COVID-19. Sequencing was done on a sample of peripheral blood. V gene TRBV11-3 combines with J gene TRBJ2-3, with 7 bases identical to TRBD1. The CDR3 sequence is CASSLRQGADTQYF. The CDR3 DNA follows: TGTGCCAGCAGCTTAAGGCAGGGGGCAGATACGCAGTATTTT.